Following are 5 T cell receptor beta chains from one sample sequenced in a study of circulating and synovial CD4+ cells in juvenile arthritis. TCRdb keeps only in-frame clones here, not all; method: immunoSEQ multiplex PCR. The table lists about 33,000 clones, 90% to 95% of them singletons, with under 0.2% in the top ten. Sequencing input: CD4+ T cells from blood. These receptors were obtained from a human donor with juvenile idiopathic arthritis.

The rearrangement joins TRBV6-1 to TRBJ2-7; TRBD2 matches 9 bases. This CDR3 has 15 amino acids. The V and J ends lost 3 bases and 2 bases, in that order; junction bases with no gene match: 5. Per the germline V gene, CDR1 is MNHNS and CDR2 is SASEGT. The CDR3 DNA reads TGTGCCAGCAGTGAGCGGGAGGGCCCACCCTACGAGCAGTACTTC. It encodes CASSEREGPPYEQYF.

The chain has TRBV29-1 and TRBJ1-2, with 7 bases aligning to TRBD1. Losses at the gene ends were 8 bases for V and 6 bases for J; bases not matched to a gene: 9. This CDR3 region has 12 residues. Per the germline V gene, CDR1 is SQVTM and CDR2 is ANQGSEA. The CDR3 loop is CSTVGQVDGYTF. The CDR3 coding sequence is TGCAGCACCGTCGGACAGGTAGATGGCTACACCTTC.

This rearrangement joins TRBV5-1 to TRBJ2-7; D is unclear. V was clipped by 2 bases and J by 6 bases, with 15 bases between them. This CDR3 has 14 residues. Looked up from germline, CDR1 is SGHRS and CDR2 is YFSETQ. Here the CDR3 DNA reads TGCGCCAGCAGCTTCAGCGCCAGTCCGGGCGAGCAGTACTTC. Its translation: CASSFSASPGEQYF.

The chain recombines TRBV7-9 with TRBJ1-1; a possible D gene is TRBD1 (6 bases). Germline V lookup: CDR1 SEHNR, CDR2 FQNEAQ (reference sequence). Trimming left V 5 bases short and J 1 base short, with 11 bases between. This CDR3 spans 14 amino acids. The CDR3 here is CASSAGTQNTEAFF. The CDR3 DNA reads TGTGCCAGCAGCGCCGGGACACAGAACACTGAAGCTTTCTTT.

A remark on this clone: The same CDR3 also results from other DNA sequences found in this sample. The J gene is TRBJ1-6, the V gene TRBV28; D gene unclear. The ends were cut back, 2 bases at V and 3 bases at J, with 8 bases in the middle. This CDR3 comprises 15 residues. From germline, CDR1 is MDHEN and CDR2 SYDVKM. The CDR3 is CASSLGGNYNSPLHF. CDR3 DNA: TGTGCCAGCAGTTTAGGAGGAAACTATAATTCACCCCTCCACTTT.